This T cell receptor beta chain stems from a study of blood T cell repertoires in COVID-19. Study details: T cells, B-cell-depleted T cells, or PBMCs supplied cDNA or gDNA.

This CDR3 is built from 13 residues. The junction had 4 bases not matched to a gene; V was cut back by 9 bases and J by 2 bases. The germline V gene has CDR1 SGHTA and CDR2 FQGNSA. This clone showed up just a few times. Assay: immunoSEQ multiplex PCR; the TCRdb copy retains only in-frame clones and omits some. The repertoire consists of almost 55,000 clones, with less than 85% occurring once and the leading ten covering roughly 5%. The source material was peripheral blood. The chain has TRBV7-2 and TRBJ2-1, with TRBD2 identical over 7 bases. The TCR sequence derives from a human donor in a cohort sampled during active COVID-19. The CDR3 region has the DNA TGTGCCAGTTCGGGGGGAACCTACAATGAGCAGTTCTTC. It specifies CASSGGTYNEQFF.